The rows below give T cell receptor beta chains drawn from one sample of a study of human T cells and chemical hapten exposure. Each CDR3 protein gets one entry after TCRdb re-called the RACE reads with MiXCR. Of some 100,000 distinct CDR3 sequences listed, about 9.6% are singletons. This specimen consisted of whole blood, obtained in connection with sensitization to the hapten diphenylcyclopropenone (DPC). These receptors all stem from a woman aged 35 to 49 with alopecia areata. Some clones in this sample may be carry-over from other donors' samples. Both conserved end residues are part of each CDR3. The D gene is left open where the match is weak. Only some rows state a clone size, as once, few, many or a class for expanded clones.

abundance	d_gene	len	v_gene	j_gene	CDR3aa	CDR3nt
many	.	11	TRBV9	TRBJ2-7	CASSAGTEQYF	TGTGCCAGCAGCGCAGGGACTGAACAGTACTTC
.	.	14	TRBV7-9	TRBJ2-5	CASSRSGTKETQYF	TGTGCCAGCAGTCGTTCTGGGACAAAAGAGACCCAGTACTTC
few	TRBD2	18	TRBV7-8	TRBJ2-7	CASSYRTSSGRTTYEQYF	TGTGCCAGCAGCTACCGAACCTCTAGCGGGAGGACTACCTACGAGCAGTACTTC
many	.	12	TRBV5-4	TRBJ1-1	CASRQGDTEAFF	TGTGCCAGCAGACAGGGCGACACTGAAGCTTTCTTT
many	.	17	TRBV11-2	TRBJ1-4	CASSLWGRGLTNEKLFF	TGTGCCAGCAGCTTATGGGGTCGGGGTCTAACTAATGAAAAACTGTTTTTT
many	.	19	TRBV14	TRBJ1-1	CASSQFTYWGLGENTEAFF	TGTGCCAGCAGCCAATTTACCTATTGGGGGCTCGGGGAGAACACTGAAGCTTTCTTT
many	.	11	TRBV20-1	TRBJ1-1	CSARVWGEAFF	TGCAGTGCTAGGGTGTGGGGTGAAGCTTTCTTT
.	.	14	TRBV6-6	TRBJ2-2	CASSSLGPFGELFF	TGTGCCAGCAGTTCTCTAGGACCCTTCGGGGAGCTGTTTTTT
.	.	13	TRBV6-5	TRBJ1-1	CASSYSANTEAFF	TGTGCCAGCAGTTACTCAGCGAACACTGAAGCTTTCTTT
many	.	16	TRBV21-1	TRBJ2-1	CASSFRGSSSYNEQFF	TGTGCCAGCAGCTTTCGGGGATCTAGCTCCTACAATGAGCAGTTCTTC
few	.	14	TRBV2	TRBJ2-4	CASSGPLAKNIQYF	TGTGCCAGCAGTGGCCCCCTAGCCAAAAACATTCAGTACTTC
few	.	15	TRBV6-2/TRBV6-3	TRBJ2-3	CASSYGASGTDTQYF	TGTGCCAGCAGTTACGGCGCTAGCGGCACAGATACGCAGTATTTT
.	TRBD1	15	TRBV7-9	TRBJ2-3	CARSSDRASTDTQYF	TGTGCCAGGAGCTCCGACAGGGCGAGCACAGATACGCAGTATTTT
many	.	12	TRBV6-2/TRBV6-3	TRBJ2-2	CASSYAAGELFF	TGTGCCAGCAGTTACGCTGCCGGGGAGCTGTTTTTT
few	.	11	TRBV29-1	TRBJ2-1	CSVEDGSEQFF	TGCAGCGTTGAGGATGGATCTGAGCAGTTCTTC
few	.	16	TRBV7-6	TRBJ1-6	CASSPGGVTHNSPLHF	TGTGCCAGCAGCCCGGGGGGGGTGACCCATAATTCACCCCTCCACTTT
.	.	15	TRBV20-1	TRBJ2-1	CSARDVGGSYNEQFF	TGCAGTGCTAGAGATGTTGGAGGCTCCTACAATGAGCAGTTCTTC
few	.	13	TRBV12-3/TRBV12-4	TRBJ2-7	CASSPRPTYEQYF	TGTGCCAGCAGTCCCCGGCCGACCTACGAGCAGTACTTC
.	TRBD1	17	TRBV6-6	TRBJ2-7	CASSYPGTTGDSYEQYF	TGTGCCAGCAGTTATCCGGGGACGACAGGGGATTCCTACGAGCAGTACTTC
many	TRBD2	19	TRBV23-1	TRBJ2-3	CASSRIRLAGDPMADTQYF	TGCGCCAGCAGTCGAATCCGACTAGCGGGGGACCCTATGGCAGATACGCAGTATTTT
few	.	14	TRBV25-1	TRBJ2-1	CASSDGRGDNEQFF	TGTGCCAGCAGTGACGGCCGGGGAGACAATGAGCAGTTCTTC
few	.	12	TRBV6-2/TRBV6-3	TRBJ1-5	CASSRQTGPQHF	TGTGCCAGCAGTCGGCAGACCGGGCCCCAGCATTTT